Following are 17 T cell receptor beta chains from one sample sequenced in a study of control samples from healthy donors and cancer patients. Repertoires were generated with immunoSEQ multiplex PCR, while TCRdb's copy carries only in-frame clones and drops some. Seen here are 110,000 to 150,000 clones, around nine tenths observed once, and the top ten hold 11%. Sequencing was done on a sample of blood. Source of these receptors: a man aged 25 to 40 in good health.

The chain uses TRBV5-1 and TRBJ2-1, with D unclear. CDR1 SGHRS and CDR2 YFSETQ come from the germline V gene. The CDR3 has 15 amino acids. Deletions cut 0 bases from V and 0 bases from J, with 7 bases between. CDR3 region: CASSLDGGSYNEQFF. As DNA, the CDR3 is TGCGCCAGCAGCTTGGACGGCGGCTCCTACAATGAGCAGTTCTTC.

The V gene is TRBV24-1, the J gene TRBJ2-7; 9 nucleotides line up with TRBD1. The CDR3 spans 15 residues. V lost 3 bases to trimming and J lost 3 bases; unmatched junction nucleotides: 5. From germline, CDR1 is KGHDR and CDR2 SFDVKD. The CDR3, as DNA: TGTGCCACCAGTGATGGACAGGGGCCTCACTACGAGCAGTACTTC. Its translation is CATSDGQGPHYEQYF.

CDR3 bases: TGTGCCAGCAGCTTGTACCCCCTTAGTCACGAGCAGTACTTC. Its translation: CASSLYPLSHEQYF. The chain recombines TRBV5-4 with TRBJ2-7; no definite D call. V was trimmed by 1 base and J by 5 bases, leaving 13 bases between them. Germline lookup yields CDR1 SGHNT and CDR2 YYREEE (reference sequence). The CDR3 sequence is 14 residues long.

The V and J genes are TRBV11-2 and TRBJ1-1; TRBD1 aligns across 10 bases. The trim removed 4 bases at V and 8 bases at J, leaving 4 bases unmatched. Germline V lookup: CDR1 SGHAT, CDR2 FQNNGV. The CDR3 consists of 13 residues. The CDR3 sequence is CASSYRGQGEAFF. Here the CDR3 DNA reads TGTGCCAGCAGCTACAGGGGACAGGGGGAAGCTTTCTTT.

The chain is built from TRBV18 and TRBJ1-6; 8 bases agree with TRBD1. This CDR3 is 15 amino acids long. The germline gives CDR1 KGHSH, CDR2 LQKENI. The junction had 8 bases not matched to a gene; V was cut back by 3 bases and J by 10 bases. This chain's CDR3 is CASSPGQGQESPLHF. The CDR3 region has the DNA TGTGCCAGCTCACCCGGACAGGGACAGGAGTCACCCCTCCACTTT.

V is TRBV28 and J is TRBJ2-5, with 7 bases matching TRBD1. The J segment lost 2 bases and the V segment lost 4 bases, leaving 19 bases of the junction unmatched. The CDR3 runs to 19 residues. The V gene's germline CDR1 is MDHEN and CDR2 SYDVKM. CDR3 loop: CASSSLITRTGPGQETQYF. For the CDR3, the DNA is TGTGCCAGCAGTTCGCTGATCACTAGGACAGGTCCGGGGCAAGAGACCCAGTACTTC.

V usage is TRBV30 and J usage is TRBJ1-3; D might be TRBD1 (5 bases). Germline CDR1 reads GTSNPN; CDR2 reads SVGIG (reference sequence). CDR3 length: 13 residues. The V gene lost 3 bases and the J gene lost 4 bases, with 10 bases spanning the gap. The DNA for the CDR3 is TGTGCCTGGAGCGCTAGGGGAGGAAACACCATATATTTT. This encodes CAWSARGGNTIYF.

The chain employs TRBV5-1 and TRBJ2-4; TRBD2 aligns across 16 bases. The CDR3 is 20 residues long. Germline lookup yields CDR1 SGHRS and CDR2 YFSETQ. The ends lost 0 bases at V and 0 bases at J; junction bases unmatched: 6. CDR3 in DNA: TGCGCCAGCAGCTTGGTCCCGGGACTAGCGGGAGGGATAGCCAAAAACATTCAGTACTTC. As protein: CASSLVPGLAGGIAKNIQYF.

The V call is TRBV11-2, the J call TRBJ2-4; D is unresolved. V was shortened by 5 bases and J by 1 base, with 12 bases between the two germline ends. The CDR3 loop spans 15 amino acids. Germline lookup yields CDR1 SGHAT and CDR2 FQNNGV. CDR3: CASSALLRAKNIQYF. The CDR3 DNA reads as TGTGCCAGCAGCGCGCTTCTGAGGGCCAAAAACATTCAGTACTTC.

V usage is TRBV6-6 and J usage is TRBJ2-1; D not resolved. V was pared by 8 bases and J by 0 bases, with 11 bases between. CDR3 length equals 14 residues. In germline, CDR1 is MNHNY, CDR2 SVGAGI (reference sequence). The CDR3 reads CASLSLSSYNEQFF. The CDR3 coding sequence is TGTGCCAGCCTTTCCCTCAGCTCCTACAATGAGCAGTTCTTC.

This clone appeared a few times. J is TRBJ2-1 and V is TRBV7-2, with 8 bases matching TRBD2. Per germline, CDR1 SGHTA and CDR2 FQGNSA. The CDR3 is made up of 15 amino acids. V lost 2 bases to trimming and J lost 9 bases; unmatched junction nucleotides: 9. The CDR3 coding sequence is TGTGCCAGCAGCTTACGAGCGGGAGTATCAATTGAGCAGTTCTTC. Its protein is CASSLRAGVSIEQFF.

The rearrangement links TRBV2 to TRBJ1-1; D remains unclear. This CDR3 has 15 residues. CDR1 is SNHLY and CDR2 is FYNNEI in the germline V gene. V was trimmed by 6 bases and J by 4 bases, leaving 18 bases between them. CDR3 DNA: TGTGCCAGCAGCCCCACTACCTCTTTGCCCACTGAAGCTTTCTTT. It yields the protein CASSPTTSLPTEAFF. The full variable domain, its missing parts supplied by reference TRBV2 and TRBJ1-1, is EPEVTQTPSHQVTQMGQEVILRCVPISNHLYFYWYRQILGQKVEFLVSFYNNEISEKSEIFDDQFSVERPDGSNFTLKIRSTKLEDSAMYFCASSPTTSLPTEAFFGQGTRLTVV.

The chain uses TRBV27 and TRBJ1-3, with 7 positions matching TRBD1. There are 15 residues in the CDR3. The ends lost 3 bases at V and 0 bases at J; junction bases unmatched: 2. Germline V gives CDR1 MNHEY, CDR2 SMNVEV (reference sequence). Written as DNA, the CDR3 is TGTGCCAGCAGTTTTACAGGGGACTCTGGAAACACCATATATTTT. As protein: CASSFTGDSGNTIYF.

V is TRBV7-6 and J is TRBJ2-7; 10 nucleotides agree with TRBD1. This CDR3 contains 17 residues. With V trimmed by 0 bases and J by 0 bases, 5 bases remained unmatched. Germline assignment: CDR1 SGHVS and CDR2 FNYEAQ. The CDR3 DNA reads TGTGCCAGCAGCTTAGCGGTGGGACAGGGGAGCTCCTACGAGCAGTACTTC. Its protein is CASSLAVGQGSSYEQYF.

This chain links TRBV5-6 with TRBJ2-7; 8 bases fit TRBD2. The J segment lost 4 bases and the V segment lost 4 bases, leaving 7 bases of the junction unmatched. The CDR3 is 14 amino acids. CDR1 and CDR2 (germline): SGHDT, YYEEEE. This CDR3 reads CASSPSGRPYEQYF. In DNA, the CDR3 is TGTGCCAGCAGCCCAAGCGGGAGACCATACGAGCAGTACTTC.

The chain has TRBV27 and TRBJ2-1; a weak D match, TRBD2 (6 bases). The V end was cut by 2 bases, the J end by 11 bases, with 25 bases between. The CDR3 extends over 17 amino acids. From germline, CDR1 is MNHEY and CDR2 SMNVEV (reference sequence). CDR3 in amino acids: CASSLRRADLFRGKQFF. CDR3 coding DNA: TGTGCCAGCAGTTTACGGAGGGCGGATCTATTTCGGGGAAAGCAGTTCTTC.

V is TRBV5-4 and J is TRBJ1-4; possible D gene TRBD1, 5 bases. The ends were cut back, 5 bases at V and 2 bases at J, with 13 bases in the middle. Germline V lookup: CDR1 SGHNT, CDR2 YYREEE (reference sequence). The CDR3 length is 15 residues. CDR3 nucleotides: TGTGCCAGCAGTATTGGGGGACGGACTAATGAAAAACTGTTTTTT. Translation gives CASSIGGRTNEKLFF.